The clone carrying this TCR beta chain was recorded many times. The data derive from a study of T cells after yellow fever vaccination. TCRdb reanalysed the 5' RACE reads using MiXCR and keeps one entry per CDR3 protein. This sample has 46,000 or so distinct CDR3 sequences, with more than 6% found just once. Trimming took off 4 bases at V and 0 bases at J, with 16 bases between the two ends. This CDR3 has 16 amino acids. From germline, CDR1 is SGHTA and CDR2 FQGNSA. The input for sequencing was PBMCs, either bulk or a sorted T-cell subset (CD4+, CD8+, memory, or dextramer-sorted; not recorded which), taken 45 days after the yellow fever booster vaccination. This clonotype originated in a man aged 25-40 years who received the YFV17D yellow fever vaccine. The chain carries TRBV7-2 and TRBJ2-7; the D gene is possibly TRBD2 (6 bases). In DNA form, the CDR3 reads TGTGCCAGCAGCTACCGTAGCGGTAGAAGCTCCTACGAGCAGTACTTC. This translates into CASSYRSGRSSYEQYF.